The 17 T cell receptor beta chains given below trace back to one sample, sequenced in a study of T cell responses to AZD1222 COVID-19 vaccine. Clones were read by immunoSEQ multiplex PCR, and TCRdb kept only the in-frame ones, dropping some. The sample consists of roughly 100,000 clones, approximately 89% of them appearing once. Sequencing used peripheral blood, obtained 28 days after the second AZD1222 dose. Source of these receptors: an adult who received the AZD1222 COVID-19 vaccine.

The chain uses TRBV7-3 and TRBJ2-2, with D perhaps TRBD1 or TRBD2 (5 bases each). The CDR3 is 14 residues long. CDR1 is SGHTA, CDR2 FQGTGA, per germline. The V gene lost 0 bases and the J gene lost 6 bases, with 8 bases spanning the gap. CDR3 DNA: TGTGCCAGCAGCTTAACGTTGGGGGCCGGGGAGCTGTTTTTT. This codes for CASSLTLGAGELFF.

This sequence joins TRBV4-2 and TRBJ2-7, with a tentative D call TRBD2 (6 bases). The germline V gene encodes CDR1 LGHNA and CDR2 YNFKEQ. V dropped 2 bases and J dropped 3 bases, with 11 bases sitting between them. CDR3 length: 14 residues. CDR3 in DNA: TGTGCCAGCAGCCAAACCAGACTAGTCTACGAGCAGTACTTC. Amino acid sequence: CASSQTRLVYEQYF.

The chain carries TRBV6-1 and TRBJ2-5, with D uncertain. The CDR3 is 13 residues long. V was clipped by 2 bases and J by 5 bases, with 9 bases between them. Per germline, CDR1 MNHNS and CDR2 SASEGT. CDR3 in DNA: TGTGCCAGCAGTGAACCCCCTAGGGAGACCCAGTACTTC. Its translation is CASSEPPRETQYF.

This chain joins TRBV3-1 (or the pseudogene TRBV3-2) and TRBJ2-1; either TRBD1 or TRBD2 may fit D (6 bases each). V was shortened by 4 bases and J by 7 bases, with 23 bases between the two germline ends. CDR3 size: 17 residues. Germline CDR1 reads LGHDT; CDR2 reads YNNKEL (reference sequence). The CDR3 reads CASSPSSWGAPRNEQFF. CDR3 coding DNA: TGTGCCAGCAGCCCGAGCAGTTGGGGGGCCCCGAGGAATGAGCAGTTCTTC.

J is TRBJ2-7 and V is TRBV7-2; 8 bases agree with TRBD1. There are 14 residues in the CDR3. The junction had 4 bases not matched to a gene; V was cut back by 0 bases and J by 6 bases. Germline loops: CDR1 SGHTA, CDR2 FQGNSA. Here the CDR3 DNA reads TGTGCCAGCAGCTTAGCCTTACAGGGGGGCGAGCAGTACTTC. It translates to CASSLALQGGEQYF.

V usage is TRBV19 and J usage is TRBJ2-7, with 8 bases aligning to TRBD1. Germline V gene sequence: CDR1 LNHDA, CDR2 SQIVND (reference sequence). The CDR3 is 15 amino acids. V shed 3 bases, J shed 3 bases, and the junction held 7 bases outside the gene matches. Here the CDR3 DNA reads TGTGCCAGTAGTATCCCCGGGACAGGTGGCTACGAGCAGTACTTC. Protein product: CASSIPGTGGYEQYF.

This clone was recorded once. V gene TRBV7-2 combines with J gene TRBJ2-7; D is ambiguous. Per germline, CDR1 SGHTA and CDR2 FQGNSA. The CDR3 totals 14 residues. Trimming stripped 5 bases from V and 4 bases from J, with 15 bases between. CDR3 sequence reads: CASSLSSIPYEQYF. CDR3 bases: TGTGCCAGCAGCCTTTCCTCTATACCTTACGAGCAGTACTTC.

This clone has just one count. CDR3: CASSITGTQGGYTF. The DNA of the CDR3 is TGTGCCAGTAGTATAACCGGGACCCAAGGTGGCTACACCTTC. This sequence joins TRBV19 and TRBJ1-2; D possibly corresponds to TRBD1 (5 bases). The germline V gene encodes CDR1 LNHDA and CDR2 SQIVND (reference sequence). The V end was cut by 2 bases, the J end by 7 bases, with 14 bases between. This CDR3 region has 14 residues.

CDR3 residues: CASRDSGAYYNEQFF. The CDR3, as DNA: TGCGCCAGCAGGGATTCGGGGGCCTACTACAATGAGCAGTTCTTC. The rearrangement links TRBV5-1 to TRBJ2-1, with D perhaps matching TRBD1 or TRBD2 (6 bases each). The V end lost 5 bases, the J end lost 3 bases, and 15 bases lay between the germline ends. The CDR3 length is 15 residues. Germline CDR1 is SGHRS and CDR2 is YFSETQ.

V is TRBV27 and J is TRBJ1-2; 7 positions agree with TRBD1. Germline V CDR1 and CDR2: MNHEY, SMNVEV (reference sequence). This CDR3 has 13 residues. The J segment lost 6 bases and the V segment lost 1 base, leaving 2 bases of the junction unmatched. The chain's CDR3 is CASSLYRGNGYTF. CDR3 DNA: TGTGCCAGCAGTTTATACAGGGGTAATGGCTACACCTTC.

The V gene is TRBV18, the J gene TRBJ1-4, with 9 positions matching TRBD1. The CDR3 contains 16 residues. The trim removed 3 bases at V and 4 bases at J, leaving 6 bases unmatched. Germline V CDR1 and CDR2: KGHSH, LQKENI. CDR3 DNA sequence: TGTGCCAGCTCACCGGTTTGGGGACAGGGTAATGAAAAACTGTTTTTT. Amino acid sequence: CASSPVWGQGNEKLFF.

The V call is TRBV28, the J call TRBJ2-1; 11 positions match TRBD2. Per germline, CDR1 MDHEN and CDR2 SYDVKM. The junction had 4 bases not matched to a gene; V was cut back by 4 bases and J by 2 bases. The CDR3 totals 16 residues. DNA for the CDR3: TGTGCCAGCAGTTCACTAGCGGGAGAAACCTACAATGAGCAGTTCTTC. It is translated as CASSSLAGETYNEQFF.

This chain uses TRBV28 with TRBJ1-4; TRBD1 is a possible D gene (6 bases). V was clipped by 4 bases and J by 8 bases, with 17 bases between them. The CDR3 covers 15 residues. Germline CDR1 is MDHEN and CDR2 is SYDVKM. CDR3 sequence (DNA): TGTGCCAGCAGTTCCCTGGCGGGGGGCCGGGAAAAACTGTTTTTT. Translating it yields CASSSLAGGREKLFF.

This sequence joins TRBV28 and TRBJ2-2; 8 nucleotides agree with TRBD2. From germline, CDR1 is MDHEN and CDR2 SYDVKM. V lost 5 bases and J lost 3; bases outside the gene matches: 11. The CDR3 covers 17 residues. The chain's CDR3 is CASSTHGGGAYTGELFF. The CDR3 DNA follows: TGTGCCAGCAGTACCCACGGGGGGGGAGCGTACACCGGGGAGCTGTTTTTT.

The V call is TRBV11-2, the J call TRBJ2-3, with D possibly called TRBD1 or TRBD2 (5 bases each). The ends were cut back, 4 bases at V and 2 bases at J, with 13 bases in the middle. This CDR3 is 15 amino acids long. The germline gives CDR1 SGHAT, CDR2 FQNNGV. In DNA, the CDR3 is TGTGCCAGCAGCTCCCGGGACCTCAACACAGATACGCAGTATTTT. Its protein product is CASSSRDLNTDTQYF. Full variable domain (missing parts from reference TRBV11-2 and TRBJ2-3): EAGVAQSPRYKIIEKRQSVAFWCNPISGHATLYWYQQILGQGPKLLIQFQNNGVVDDSQLPKDRFSAERLKGVDSTLKIQPAKLEDSAVYLCASSSRDLNTDTQYFGPGTRLTVL.

The V and J genes are TRBV2 and TRBJ1-5, with TRBD1 identical over 8 bases. The CDR3 consists of 15 residues. Losses at the gene ends were 7 bases for V and 3 bases for J; bases not matched to a gene: 8. CDR1 and CDR2 (germline): SNHLY, FYNNEI. The CDR3, as DNA: TGTGCCAGCAAATCAGGGGGCGCGAACAATCAGCCCCAGCATTTT. This codes for CASKSGGANNQPQHF. The entire variable domain, with the rest obtained from reference TRBV2 and TRBJ1-5, is as follows: EPEVTQTPSHQVTQMGQEVILRCVPISNHLYFYWYRQILGQKVEFLVSFYNNEISEKSEIFDDQFSVERPDGSNFTLKIRSTKLEDSAMYFCASKSGGANNQPQHFGDGTRLSIL.

The rearrangement uses TRBV30 and TRBJ2-2, with 7 bases fitting TRBD1. Germline loops: CDR1 GTSNPN, CDR2 SVGIG (reference sequence). The length of the CDR3 is 14 residues. Unmatched junction bases numbered 15, after V lost 4 bases and J lost 13 bases. For the CDR3, the DNA is TGTGCCTGGACCACTACCCGACAGGGTGAAAGGCTGTTTTTT. Amino acid sequence: CAWTTTRQGERLFF.